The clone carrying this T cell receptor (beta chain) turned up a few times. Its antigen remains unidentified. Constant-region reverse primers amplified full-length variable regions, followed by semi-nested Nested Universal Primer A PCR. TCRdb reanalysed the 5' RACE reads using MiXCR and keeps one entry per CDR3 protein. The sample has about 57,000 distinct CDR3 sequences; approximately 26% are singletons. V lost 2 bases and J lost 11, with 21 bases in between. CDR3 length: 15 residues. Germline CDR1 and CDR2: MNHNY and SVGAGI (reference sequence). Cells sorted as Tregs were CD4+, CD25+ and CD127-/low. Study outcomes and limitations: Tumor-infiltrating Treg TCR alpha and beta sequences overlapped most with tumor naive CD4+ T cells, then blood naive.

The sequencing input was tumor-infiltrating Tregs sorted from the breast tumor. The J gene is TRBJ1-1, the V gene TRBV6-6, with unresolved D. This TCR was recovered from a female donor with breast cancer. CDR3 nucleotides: TGTGCCAGCAGTTACAGACAACCGGGCCAACTTGGGGCTTTCTTT. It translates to CASSYRQPGQLGAFF.